The 21 T cell receptor beta chains in this list originate from one sample, sequenced in a study of blood T cell repertoires in COVID-19. Here immunoSEQ multiplex PCR was the method, and the copy in TCRdb shows in-frame clones only, minus some. The table includes about 220,000 clones, 82% detected once. Sample: peripheral blood. The receptors derive from an elderly woman with acute or convalescent COVID-19.

In this sample, this clone turned up once. The chain combines TRBV2 with TRBJ1-2; D remains unclear. Germline V gene lookup returns CDR1 SNHLY and CDR2 FYNNEI. With 3 bases removed from V and 9 bases from J, the gap between germline ends came to 14 bases. There are 13 residues in the CDR3. CDR3 sequence (DNA): TGTGCCAGCAGTGATGTTGGAGGATACAGCTACACCTTC. Protein product: CASSDVGGYSYTF.

A single count supports this clone. This chain connects TRBV30 to TRBJ2-3; TRBD1 is a possible D gene (5 bases). Trimming stripped 5 bases from V and 3 bases from J, with 15 bases between. Germline CDR1 and CDR2: GTSNPN and SVGIG (reference sequence). This CDR3 is 14 amino acids long. The CDR3 nucleotides read TGTGCCTGGTCCCAGGGTGTGGCAACAGATACGCAGTATTTT. It encodes CAWSQGVATDTQYF.

The chain has TRBV27 and TRBJ1-1; possible D gene TRBD1, 5 bases. The CDR3 extends over 15 amino acids. Per the germline V gene, CDR1 is MNHEY and CDR2 is SMNVEV (reference sequence). V shed 1 base and J shed 5 bases, with 14 bases lying between them. DNA of the CDR3: TGTGCCAGCAGTTTATATGCCGGGGGAGGGACTGAAGCTTTCTTT. As protein: CASSLYAGGGTEAFF.

The V call is TRBV9, the J call TRBJ1-1; TRBD1 might be the D (6 bases). The germline gives CDR1 SGDLS, CDR2 YYNGEE. V lost 3 bases and J 1 base, leaving 10 bases between the germline ends. CDR3 size: 14 residues. Here the CDR3 reads CASSARGGNTEAFF. CDR3 DNA: TGTGCCAGCAGCGCCCGAGGGGGGAACACTGAAGCTTTCTTT. Full variable domain (outside the CDR3, taken from reference TRBV9 and TRBJ1-1): DSGVTQTPKHLITATGQRVTLRCSPRSGDLSVYWYQQSLDQGLQFLIQYYNGEERAKGNILERFSAQQFPDLHSELNLSSLELGDSALYFCASSARGGNTEAFFGQGTRLTVV.

This clone has a handful of counts. The gene calls are TRBV9 and TRBJ1-1; a possible D gene is TRBD1 (6 bases). CDR3 length equals 16 residues. Germline CDR1 SGDLS, CDR2 YYNGEE. Trimming shortened V by 4 bases and J by 8 bases, and 24 bases separated the two germline ends. The CDR3 bases are TGTGCCAGCAGCTCCCGGACAGAGCGCGAAGGGGGAGAAGCTTTCTTT. This sequence encodes CASSSRTEREGGEAFF.

V and J are TRBV4-3 and TRBJ1-4, with TRBD1 as a possible D gene (6 bases). This CDR3 is built from 15 residues. In germline, CDR1 is LGHNA, CDR2 YSLEER. V lost 0 bases and J 8 bases, leaving 13 bases between the germline ends. CDR3 loop: CASSQDPQGNEKLFF. The DNA for the CDR3 is TGCGCCAGCAGCCAAGATCCACAGGGTAACGAAAAACTGTTTTTT.

The chain employs TRBV4-3 and TRBJ1-2; the D gene is possibly TRBD1 (6 bases). The germline V gene encodes CDR1 LGHNA and CDR2 YSLEER. CDR3 length: 13 amino acids. V was clipped by 4 bases and J by 6 bases, with 12 bases between them. CDR3 region: CASSLRGGDGYTF. Here the CDR3 DNA reads TGCGCCAGCAGCCTCAGGGGTGGAGATGGCTACACCTTC.

This clone was seen only a few times. The chain couples TRBV19 to TRBJ1-2; 7 bases fit TRBD1. V lost 4 bases, J lost 4 bases, and 15 bases stayed unmatched. The CDR3 is 17 amino acids. Germline-derived CDR1 and CDR2 are LNHDA and SQIVND (reference sequence). In DNA form, the CDR3 reads TGTGCCAGTAGTACCCAATCCGGGACAGCAAGTTTCTATGGCTACACCTTC. Translating gives CASSTQSGTASFYGYTF. Filled out from reference TRBV19 and TRBJ1-2, the complete variable domain reads DGGITQSPKYLFRKEGQNVTLSCEQNLNHDAMYWYRQDPGQGLRLIYYSQIVNDFQKGDIAEGYSVSREKKESFPLTVTSAQKNPTAFYLCASSTQSGTASFYGYTFGSGTRLTVV.

J is TRBJ1-4 and V is TRBV5-1; no clear D gene. Trimming stripped 0 bases from V and 3 bases from J, with 6 bases between. The germline CDR1 and CDR2 sequences are SGHRS and YFSETQ. The CDR3 length is 14 residues. Here the CDR3 reads CASSLGGSNEKLFF. DNA of the CDR3: TGCGCCAGCAGCTTGGGAGGGTCTAATGAAAAACTGTTTTTT.

V and J are TRBV9 and TRBJ2-3, with 9 bases aligning to TRBD1. Germline V gene sequence: CDR1 SGDLS, CDR2 YYNGEE. Trimming at V came to 2 bases and at J to 3 bases, leaving 4 bases not matched to a gene. The CDR3 loop spans 15 amino acids. The CDR3 sequence: CASSVTGGRTDTQYF. CDR3 DNA sequence: TGTGCCAGCAGCGTCACAGGGGGCCGAACAGATACGCAGTATTTT.

V is TRBV28 and J is TRBJ1-6, with 9 bases aligning to TRBD1. CDR3 length equals 15 residues. The V gene's germline CDR1 is MDHEN and CDR2 SYDVKM. The ends lost 2 bases at V and 9 bases at J; junction bases unmatched: 5. The CDR3 DNA reads TGTGCCAGCAGTTTAACAGGGGGCGGAGGTTCACCCCTCCACTTT. Amino acids: CASSLTGGGGSPLHF.

This sequence joins TRBV18 and TRBJ2-2; TRBD1 aligns across 10 bases. CDR1 KGHSH and CDR2 LQKENI come from the germline V gene. With V trimmed by 6 bases and J by 6 bases, 16 bases remained unmatched. The CDR3 length is 18 residues. The CDR3 bases are TGTGCCAGCTCTCCAGTTATTCCCGGGACAGGGGCGGCCGGGGAGCTGTTTTTT. Translated: CASSPVIPGTGAAGELFF.

The chain is built from TRBV7-2 and TRBJ1-5; TRBD1 might be the D (6 bases). The germline V gene encodes CDR1 SGHTA and CDR2 FQGNSA. This CDR3 spans 13 amino acids. Trimming removed 1 base from V and 5 bases from J, with 6 bases in between. The CDR3 spells CASSLDRDQPQHF. The CDR3 DNA sequence: TGTGCCAGCAGCTTAGACAGGGATCAGCCCCAGCATTTT. Filled out from reference TRBV7-2 and TRBJ1-5, the complete variable domain reads GAGVSQSPSNKVTEKGKDVELRCDPISGHTALYWYRQSLGQGLEFLIYFQGNSAPDKSGLPSDRFSAERTGGSVSTLTIQRTQQEDSAVYLCASSLDRDQPQHFGDGTRLSIL.

The sample holds a few counts of this clone. The CDR3 sequence: CSASSLAGVREQYF. The CDR3 DNA sequence: TGCAGTGCTAGTTCCCTAGCGGGGGTACGCGAGCAGTACTTC. This chain links TRBV20-1 with TRBJ2-7, with 10 bases identical to TRBD2. The CDR3 is 14 amino acids. CDR1 DFQATT and CDR2 SNEGSKA come from the germline V gene (reference sequence). Trimming at V came to 3 bases and at J to 6 bases, leaving 8 bases not matched to a gene.

The chain recombines TRBV29-1 with TRBJ1-3; D not certain. V shed 4 bases and J shed 4 bases, with 8 bases lying between them. The CDR3 consists of 12 residues. The germline gives CDR1 SQVTM, CDR2 ANQGSEA. The CDR3 protein is CSVGGGGNTIYF. The CDR3 DNA sequence: TGCAGCGTTGGCGGAGGCGGAAACACCATATATTTT.

For this clone: Other nucleotide sequences in the sample specify the same CDR3. V and J are TRBV27 and TRBJ1-5; D gene uncertain. V gave up 6 bases and J gave up 2 bases, with 8 bases separating them. The CDR3 spans 13 residues. CDR1 and CDR2 (germline): MNHEY, SMNVEV (reference sequence). The CDR3 spells CASRGEGNQPQHF. The CDR3 nucleotides read TGTGCCAGCAGGGGAGAGGGCAATCAGCCCCAGCATTTT.

The chain is built from TRBV6-1 and TRBJ1-5; perhaps TRBD1 as D (6 bases). The CDR3 consists of 16 residues. Germline assignment: CDR1 MNHNS and CDR2 SASEGT. Trimming pared 4 bases from V and 0 bases from J, leaving 13 bases between. The CDR3 reads CASSGRDNNSNQPQHF. The DNA of the CDR3 is TGTGCCAGCAGTGGCCGGGACAATAATAGCAATCAGCCCCAGCATTTT.

This chain links TRBV11-1 with TRBJ2-5, with a tentative D call TRBD2 (6 bases). Trimming left V 4 bases short and J 9 bases short, with 15 bases between. Germline loops: CDR1 SGHAT, CDR2 FQDESV (reference sequence). The CDR3 consists of 13 residues. This CDR3 is CASSSRPGEAQYF. CDR3 DNA sequence: TGTGCCAGCAGCTCCCGGCCGGGGGAAGCCCAGTACTTC.

The chain uses TRBV3-1 (or the pseudogene TRBV3-2) and TRBJ1-5; D perhaps matches TRBD1 (5 bases). Trimming stripped 1 base from V and 6 bases from J, with 13 bases between. Germline V lookup: CDR1 LGHDT, CDR2 YNNKEL (reference sequence). This CDR3 has 15 amino acids. DNA of the CDR3: TGTGCCAGCAGCCAAGCGGGGGAAAGAGGTCAGCCCCAGCATTTT. Protein: CASSQAGERGQPQHF.

The chain is built from TRBV7-9 and TRBJ1-4; no reliable D call. Germline-derived CDR1 and CDR2 are SEHNR and FQNEAQ (reference sequence). CDR3 length: 16 residues. Trimming removed 6 bases from V and 4 bases from J, with 18 bases in between. The chain's CDR3 is CASSLTDTARNEKLFF. Here the CDR3 DNA reads TGTGCCAGCAGTCTAACTGATACCGCGCGTAATGAAAAACTGTTTTTT.

This chain links TRBV15 with TRBJ1-3; tentatively, D is TRBD1 (5 bases). V was shortened by 1 base and J by 3 bases, with 10 bases between the two germline ends. Germline-derived CDR1 and CDR2 are LNHNV and YYDKDF (reference sequence). The CDR3 extends over 15 amino acids. CDR3: CATSRVGANGNTIYF. DNA for the CDR3: TGTGCCACCAGCAGAGTTGGGGCAAATGGAAACACCATATATTTT.